These 22 T cell receptor beta chains share one sample of origin, sequenced in a study of blood T cell repertoires in COVID-19. Measured with immunoSEQ multiplex PCR; TCRdb has only the in-frame clones, and not every one. Here the sample spans roughly 88,000 clones, over 80% being singletons. Input material: peripheral blood. Receptor source: a woman aged 45-65 years in a cohort sampled during active COVID-19.

This chain uses TRBV18 with TRBJ1-1, with 7 bases lining up with TRBD1. The CDR3 loop spans 16 amino acids. Germline CDR1 and CDR2: KGHSH and LQKENI. V shed 3 bases, J shed 0 bases, and the junction held 7 bases outside the gene matches. CDR3 protein: CASSPLDRRLNTEAFF. The CDR3 nucleotides read TGTGCCAGCTCACCTTTGGACAGGAGACTGAACACTGAAGCTTTCTTT.

This clone was seen a few times. The J gene is TRBJ2-7, the V gene TRBV21-1; TRBD1, the table's D call, lacks a check against the DNA. TRBV21-1 is a pseudogene segment. The CDR3 spans 18 residues. CDR3 coding DNA: TGTGCCAGCAGCCCCCTAACGAAGGGACAGGGTCAGACCTACGAGCAGTACTTC. Its translation is CASSPLTKGQGQTYEQYF.

The genes are TRBV2 and TRBJ2-4; weak D call: TRBD1 (6 bases). Germline V gene lookup returns CDR1 SNHLY and CDR2 FYNNEI. V was trimmed by 6 bases and J by 6 bases, leaving 24 bases between them. The CDR3 covers 17 residues. CDR3 sequence: CASSEQGLWRHRNIQYF. CDR3 DNA: TGTGCCAGCAGCGAACAGGGTCTTTGGCGCCACAGAAACATTCAGTACTTC.

The V and J genes are TRBV11-3 and TRBJ2-2, with 10 bases aligning to TRBD1. This CDR3 is built from 15 residues. The germline CDR1 and CDR2 sequences are SGHNT and YENEEA. With V trimmed by 4 bases and J by 6 bases, 5 bases remained unmatched. The CDR3 DNA is TGTGCCAGCAGCTCGGGGACAGGGGTTCCCGGGGAGCTGTTTTTT. Encoded protein: CASSSGTGVPGELFF.

This chain uses TRBV19 with TRBJ1-2; D unclear. Trimming pared 7 bases from V and 10 bases from J, leaving 19 bases between. Germline lookup yields CDR1 LNHDA and CDR2 SQIVND (reference sequence). The CDR3 runs to 13 residues. Here the CDR3 DNA reads TGTGCCAGTAACAAGGGCCCCTCGGGAGACTACACCTTC. As protein: CASNKGPSGDYTF.

The chain recombines TRBV11-3 with TRBJ2-2, with D maybe TRBD1 (6 bases). The CDR3 consists of 16 residues. Trimming stripped 5 bases from V and 0 bases from J, with 13 bases between. Germline lookup yields CDR1 SGHNT and CDR2 YENEEA. The CDR3 reads CASSPVGAPNTGELFF. CDR3 bases: TGTGCCAGCAGCCCCGTGGGGGCCCCGAACACCGGGGAGCTGTTTTTT.

The rearrangement uses TRBV19 and TRBJ2-1; 8 bases fit TRBD1. CDR1 is LNHDA, CDR2 SQIVND, per germline (reference sequence). The CDR3 is 15 residues long. V lost 8 bases to trimming and J lost 0 bases; unmatched junction nucleotides: 6. CDR3 protein: CASRQGASSYNEQFF. CDR3 in DNA: TGTGCCAGTCGCCAGGGGGCTAGCTCCTACAATGAGCAGTTCTTC.

The gene calls are TRBV6-5 and TRBJ2-1; D possibly corresponds to TRBD2 (7 bases). Between the trimmed V and J ends, which lost 6 bases and 10 bases, there was a span of 22 bases. Germline lookup yields CDR1 MNHEY and CDR2 SVGAGI. The CDR3 runs to 15 residues. CDR3 in amino acids: CASSRKGGGQVEQFF. CDR3 nucleotide sequence: TGTGCCAGCAGCCGGAAGGGGGGAGGGCAGGTCGAGCAGTTCTTC.

V usage is TRBV14 and J usage is TRBJ2-7; maybe TRBD2 (5 bases). V shed 0 bases and J shed 7 bases, with 13 bases lying between them. Germline CDR1 is SGHDN and CDR2 is FVKESK. The CDR3 consists of 14 residues. For the CDR3, the DNA is TGTGCCAGCAGCCAAGACAGTACAGCGGAGGAGCAGTACTTC. Amino acid sequence: CASSQDSTAEEQYF.

This chain connects TRBV12-5 to TRBJ2-5; D is perhaps TRBD2 (6 bases). V was trimmed by 1 base and J by 2 bases, leaving 14 bases between them. CDR1 and CDR2 from the germline V gene are LGHNT and FRNRAP. The CDR3 spans 16 residues. CDR3 protein: CASGLGVGGGQETQYF. CDR3 nucleotide sequence: TGTGCTAGTGGTTTGGGGGTTGGAGGAGGGCAAGAGACCCAGTACTTC.

The chain links TRBV7-3 to TRBJ2-7, with 7 bases fitting TRBD1. This CDR3 comprises 13 residues. Trimming took 2 bases from V and 5 from J; bases not matched to a gene: 3. The germline V gene has CDR1 SGHTA and CDR2 FQGTGA. CDR3 loop: CASSLDRDHEQYF. In nucleotides, the CDR3 is TGTGCCAGCAGCTTAGACAGGGATCACGAGCAGTACTTC.

The J gene is TRBJ2-3, the V gene TRBV19; 10 nucleotides align to TRBD2. The CDR3 totals 16 residues. Germline V lookup: CDR1 LNHDA, CDR2 SQIVND (reference sequence). V lost 6 bases and J lost 5; bases outside the gene matches: 11. Here the CDR3 reads CASRMRSGRALDTQYF. CDR3 in DNA: TGTGCCAGTAGAATGAGAAGCGGGAGGGCCTTAGATACGCAGTATTTT.

This chain joins TRBV12-5 and TRBJ2-3; 11 bases are a match to TRBD1. Germline loops: CDR1 LGHNT, CDR2 FRNRAP. Unmatched junction bases numbered 5, after V lost 6 bases and J lost 3 bases. This CDR3 has 15 amino acids. Here the CDR3 reads CASGSGQGATDTQYF. As DNA, the CDR3 is TGTGCTAGTGGCTCTGGACAGGGGGCAACAGATACGCAGTATTTT.

The chain is built from TRBV7-8 and TRBJ1-2; possible D gene TRBD1, 5 bases. This CDR3 is 14 amino acids long. CDR1 and CDR2 from the germline V gene are SGHVS and FQNEAQ. Trimming took 1 base from V and 1 from J, leaving 7 bases between them. The CDR3 DNA sequence: TGTGCCAGCAGCTTAGGACAGAGTAACTATGGCTACACCTTC. It is translated as CASSLGQSNYGYTF.

V is TRBV5-1 and J is TRBJ1-1, with 7 bases identical to TRBD1. CDR1 and CDR2 (germline): SGHRS, YFSETQ. J was trimmed by 0 bases and V by 3 bases; bases with no gene match: 2. The CDR3 has 14 amino acids. DNA of the CDR3: TGCGCCAGCAGCTGGACAGGCCTGAACACTGAAGCTTTCTTT. Translation: CASSWTGLNTEAFF.

The chain links TRBV6-4 to TRBJ1-1; the match to TRBD1 covers 8 bases. The CDR3 sequence is 13 residues long. In germline, CDR1 is MRHNA, CDR2 SNTAGT. The J segment lost 3 bases and the V segment lost 5 bases, leaving 2 bases of the junction unmatched. CDR3 in amino acids: CASSSQGDTEAFF. DNA of the CDR3: TGTGCCAGCAGTTCACAGGGGGACACTGAAGCTTTCTTT.

The V gene is TRBV2, the J gene TRBJ1-5, with a tentative D call TRBD1 (6 bases). The CDR3 contains 14 residues. Trimming took off 0 bases at V and 4 bases at J, with 7 bases between the two ends. Germline values: CDR1 SNHLY, CDR2 FYNNEI. The CDR3 nucleotides read TGTGCCAGCAGTGAAGCGGACAGAAATCAGCCCCAGCATTTT. It specifies CASSEADRNQPQHF. Full variable domain (missing parts from reference TRBV2 and TRBJ1-5): EPEVTQTPSHQVTQMGQEVILRCVPISNHLYFYWYRQILGQKVEFLVSFYNNEISEKSEIFDDQFSVERPDGSNFTLKIRSTKLEDSAMYFCASSEADRNQPQHFGDGTRLSIL.

This clone appeared a few times. The chain uses TRBV4-1 and TRBJ1-5; D unclear. Germline CDR1 and CDR2: MGHRA and YSYEKL. V was clipped by 4 bases and J by 7 bases, with 17 bases between them. The CDR3 runs 15 residues. The CDR3 region is CASSRLGPIFQPQHF. CDR3 nucleotides: TGCGCCAGCAGCCGACTAGGACCGATATTCCAGCCCCAGCATTTT.

This clone was found once. The V and J genes are TRBV6-1 and TRBJ2-2; TRBD1 matches at 9 bases. The CDR3 loop spans 16 amino acids. Germline lookup yields CDR1 MNHNS and CDR2 SASEGT. The trim removed 4 bases at V and 5 bases at J, leaving 8 bases unmatched. CDR3 DNA: TGTGCCAGCAGTGTCTGGGACAGGGTTGGGACCGGGGAGCTGTTTTTT. It specifies CASSVWDRVGTGELFF.

This clone appeared a single time. CDR3 loop: CASSPPGRGGKYEQYF. For the CDR3, the DNA is TGTGCCAGCTCACCACCCGGGAGAGGAGGAAAGTACGAGCAGTACTTC. The chain carries TRBV18 and TRBJ2-7; D is possibly TRBD2 (6 bases). CDR1 is KGHSH and CDR2 is LQKENI in the germline V gene. The CDR3 extends over 16 amino acids. Between the trimmed V and J ends, which lost 0 bases and 4 bases, there was a span of 16 bases.

This chain connects TRBV18 to TRBJ1-1, with 9 bases lining up with TRBD1. The CDR3 covers 15 residues. With V trimmed by 3 bases and J by 6 bases, 8 bases remained unmatched. The germline gives CDR1 KGHSH, CDR2 LQKENI. CDR3 region: CASSPRTGEISEAFF. The CDR3 nucleotides read TGTGCCAGCTCACCTCGGACAGGGGAGATATCTGAAGCTTTCTTT.

The chain uses TRBV5-4 and TRBJ2-6; D might be TRBD1 (6 bases). The CDR3 is 15 amino acids. Trimming pared 2 bases from V and 1 base from J, leaving 7 bases between. In germline, CDR1 is SGHNT, CDR2 YYREEE (reference sequence). CDR3 coding DNA: TGTGCCAGCAGCTTACAGGGATCTGGGGCCAACGTCCTGACTTTC. Translation gives CASSLQGSGANVLTF.